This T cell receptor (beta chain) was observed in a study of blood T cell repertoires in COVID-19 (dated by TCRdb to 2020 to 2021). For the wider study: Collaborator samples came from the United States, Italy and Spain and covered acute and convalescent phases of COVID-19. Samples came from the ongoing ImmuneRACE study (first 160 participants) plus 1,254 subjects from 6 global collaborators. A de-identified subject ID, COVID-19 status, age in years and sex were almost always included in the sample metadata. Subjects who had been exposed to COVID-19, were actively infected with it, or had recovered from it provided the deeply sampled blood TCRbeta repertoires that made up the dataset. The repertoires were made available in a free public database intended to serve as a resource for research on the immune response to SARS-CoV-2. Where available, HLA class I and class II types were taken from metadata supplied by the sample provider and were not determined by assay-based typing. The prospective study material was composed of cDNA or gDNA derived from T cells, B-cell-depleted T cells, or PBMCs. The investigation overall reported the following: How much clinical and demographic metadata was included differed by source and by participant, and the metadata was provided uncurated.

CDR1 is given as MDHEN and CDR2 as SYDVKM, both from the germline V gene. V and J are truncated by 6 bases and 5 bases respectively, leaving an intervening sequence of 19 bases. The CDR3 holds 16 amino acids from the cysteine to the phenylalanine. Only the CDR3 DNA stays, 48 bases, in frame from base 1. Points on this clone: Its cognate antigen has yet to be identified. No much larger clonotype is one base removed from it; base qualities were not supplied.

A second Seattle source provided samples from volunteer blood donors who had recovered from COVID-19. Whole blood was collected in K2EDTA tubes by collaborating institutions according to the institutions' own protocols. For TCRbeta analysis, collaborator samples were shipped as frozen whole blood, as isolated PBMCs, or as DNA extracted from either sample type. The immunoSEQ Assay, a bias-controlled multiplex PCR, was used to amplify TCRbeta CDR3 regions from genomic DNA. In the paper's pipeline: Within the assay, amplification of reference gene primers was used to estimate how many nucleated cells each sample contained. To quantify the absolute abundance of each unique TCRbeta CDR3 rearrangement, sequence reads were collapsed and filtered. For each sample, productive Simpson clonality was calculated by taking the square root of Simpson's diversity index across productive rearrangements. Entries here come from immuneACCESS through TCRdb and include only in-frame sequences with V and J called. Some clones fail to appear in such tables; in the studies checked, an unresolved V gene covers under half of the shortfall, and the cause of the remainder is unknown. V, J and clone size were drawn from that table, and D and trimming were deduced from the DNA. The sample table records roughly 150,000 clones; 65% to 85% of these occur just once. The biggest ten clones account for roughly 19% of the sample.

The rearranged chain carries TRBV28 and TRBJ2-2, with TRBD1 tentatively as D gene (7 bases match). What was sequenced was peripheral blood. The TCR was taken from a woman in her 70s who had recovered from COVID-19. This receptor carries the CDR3 CASSVQEGAGTGELFF. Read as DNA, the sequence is TGTGCCAGCAGCGTGCAGGAGGGGGCCGGGACCGGGGAGCTGTTTTTT.